These 4 T cell receptor beta chains originate from one sample sequenced in a study of T-cell reconstitution after alpha-beta-depleted transplantation in children. Unique molecular identifiers were incorporated into the prepared TCRbeta library. TCRdb re-called the PCR reads through MiXCR, storing one row per CDR3 protein. Here the sample spans approximately 120,000 distinct CDR3 sequences, roughly 10% being singletons. The starting material was PBMCs, mostly from graft donor cells, obtained 180 days after TCRalphabeta/CD19-depleted stem cell transplant. All receptors come from a girl under three years old who had a stem cell transplant for combined immunodeficiency, so the T cells may come from the graft donor.

This clonotype turned up a few times. The rearrangement joins TRBV9 to TRBJ2-1, with 9 bases identical to TRBD1. This CDR3 region has 16 residues. In germline, CDR1 is SGDLS, CDR2 YYNGEE. The trim removed 0 bases at V and 8 bases at J, leaving 9 bases unmatched. The CDR3 region is CASSVARDRVIYEQFF. The DNA of the CDR3 is TGTGCCAGCAGCGTAGCAAGGGACAGGGTAATATATGAGCAGTTCTTC.

The CDR3: CASSFEGETQYF. The CDR3 DNA reads TGTGCCAGCAGTTTTGAAGGGGAGACCCAGTACTTC. The chain joins TRBV12-3 or TRBV12-4 to TRBJ2-5, with D unresolved. The CDR3 runs to 12 residues. V dropped 3 bases and J dropped 5 bases, with 7 bases sitting between them.

This clonotype was detected only a few times. The V call is TRBV29-1, the J call TRBJ2-3; 13 nucleotides align to TRBD2. J lost 0 bases, V lost 3 bases, and 3 bases had no gene match. The CDR3 is made up of 16 amino acids. Germline V lookup: CDR1 SQVTM, CDR2 ANQGSEA. The CDR3, as DNA: TGCAGCGTTGAGGGACTAGCGGGACCTAGCACAGATACGCAGTATTTT. It is translated as CSVEGLAGPSTDTQYF.

The V and J genes are TRBV6-2 or TRBV6-3 and TRBJ2-5, with TRBD1 identical over 8 bases. The CDR3 runs 14 residues. CDR1 MNHEY and CDR2 SVGEGT come from the germline V gene. Germline trimming cut 4 bases from V and 4 bases from J; bases unmatched to any gene: 5. The CDR3 DNA follows: TGTGCCAGCAGTTTAGGACAGGGAATAGAGACCCAGTACTTC. Translating gives CASSLGQGIETQYF.